This T cell receptor beta chain was recovered during a study of T cells in localized non-small cell lung cancer. Broader study findings: Maximal T cell clonality occurred in uninvolved adjacent lung, with tumor ranking below it. The appearance of a median roughly 58 of the top 100 tumor clones was seen in adjacent lung. Longer overall survival was linked to higher blood T cell density. Sequencing involved a lone tumor region, leaving heterogeneity possible.

This CDR3 spans 15 amino acids. V lost 7 bases and J lost 1, with 19 bases in between. The germline V gene encodes CDR1 SQVTM and CDR2 ANQGSEA. As concerns this clone: Its antigen is unknown.

Using immunoSEQ multiplex PCR, the repertoire was profiled, and TCRdb retains in-frame clones only, with some absent. The sample records over 20,000 clones, 85% being singletons. The clonotype originates from a woman aged 40 to 75 with stage II squamous cell lung carcinoma. The sequences come from PBMCs, collected before any cancer treatment. The chain couples TRBV29-1 to TRBJ1-1; D possibly corresponds to TRBD1 (6 bases). The CDR3 loop is CSGRGARAANTEAFF. CDR3 coding DNA: TGCAGCGGGAGGGGGGCGCGGGCCGCGAACACTGAAGCTTTCTTT.